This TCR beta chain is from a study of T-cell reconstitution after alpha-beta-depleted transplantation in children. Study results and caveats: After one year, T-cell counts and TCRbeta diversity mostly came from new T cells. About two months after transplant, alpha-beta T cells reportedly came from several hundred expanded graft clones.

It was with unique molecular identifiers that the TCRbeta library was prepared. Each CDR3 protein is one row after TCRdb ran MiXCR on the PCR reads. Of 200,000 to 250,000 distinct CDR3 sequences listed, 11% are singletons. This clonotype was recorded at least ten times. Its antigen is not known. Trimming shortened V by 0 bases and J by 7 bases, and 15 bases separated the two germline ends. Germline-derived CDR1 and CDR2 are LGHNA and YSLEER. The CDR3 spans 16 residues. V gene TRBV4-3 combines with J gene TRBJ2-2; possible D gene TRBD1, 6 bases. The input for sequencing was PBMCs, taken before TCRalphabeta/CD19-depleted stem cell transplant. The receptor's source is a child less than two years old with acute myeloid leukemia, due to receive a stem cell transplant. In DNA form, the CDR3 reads TGCGCCAGCAGCCAAGATGCAGCGAGGGGGATCGGGGAGCTGTTTTTT. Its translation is CASSQDAARGIGELFF.